The 11 T cell receptor beta chains in this list originate from one sample, sequenced in a study of post-analysis software for immune sequencing data. No antigen has been assigned to these receptors. Regarding the study as a whole: TRBV5-6, TRBV5-1 and TRBV20-1 were among four to six TRBV segments more frequent in patients than controls.

Prepared TCR beta cDNA libraries contained unique molecular identifiers. TCRdb passed the PCR reads through MiXCR, listing each CDR3 protein once. The sample includes around 400,000 distinct CDR3 sequences, less than 40% of them seen just once. Material for sequencing was blood. These receptors all come from a girl aged 5-17 years with multiple sclerosis.

This clonotype was observed at least ten times. V usage is TRBV7-2 and J usage is TRBJ2-3, with unresolved D. V lost 6 bases to trimming and J lost 2 bases, with 6 bases between them. The CDR3 has 12 amino acids. CDR1 is SGHTA, CDR2 FQGNSA, per germline. This CDR3 is CASSSYTDTQYF. The CDR3 region has the DNA TGTGCCAGCAGTTCTTACACAGATACGCAGTATTTT.

This clonotype appeared many times. V and J are TRBV9 and TRBJ2-3, with TRBD1 matching over 7 bases. From germline, CDR1 is SGDLS and CDR2 YYNGEE. The CDR3 consists of 13 residues. The trim removed 4 bases at V and 6 bases at J, leaving 5 bases unmatched. The CDR3 sequence: CASSLGRGDTQYF. CDR3 coding DNA: TGTGCCAGCAGCCTCGGCAGGGGGGATACGCAGTATTTT.

The V and J genes are TRBV7-3 and TRBJ2-1; 14 positions match TRBD2. Trimming removed 4 bases from V and 6 bases from J; junction bases left unmatched: 2. Germline CDR1 reads SGHTA; CDR2 reads FQGTGA. This CDR3 spans 15 amino acids. The CDR3 loop reads CASSSTSGGGNEQFF. The CDR3 DNA reads as TGTGCCAGCAGCTCGACTAGCGGGGGGGGCAATGAGCAGTTCTTC. The full variable domain, completed using reference TRBV7-3 and TRBJ2-1, is GAGVSQTPSNKVTEKGKYVELRCDPISGHTALYWYRQSLGQGPEFLIYFQGTGAADDSGLPNDRFFAVRPEGSVSTLKIQRTERGDSAVYLCASSSTSGGGNEQFFGPGTRLTVL.

This chain connects TRBV12-3 or TRBV12-4 to TRBJ1-1; D is uncertain. The germline V and J ends were trimmed by 4 bases and 8 bases, with 5 bases remaining between them. The CDR3 length is 10 residues. Here the CDR3 DNA reads TGTGCCAGCAGTTCATCCGAAGCTTTCTTT. It codes for CASSSSEAFF.

This clonotype was found a few times. The chain recombines TRBV2 with TRBJ2-7; 7 bases are shared with TRBD2. The V segment lost 8 bases and the J segment 6 bases; nucleotides outside the gene matches: 19. This CDR3 contains 16 residues. Germline V gene data show CDR1 as SNHLY and CDR2 as FYNNEI. The CDR3 loop is CASSESYGLVGSEQYF. CDR3 nucleotides: TGTGCCAGCTCCGAAAGTTATGGACTAGTCGGTTCCGAGCAGTACTTC.

Turning to this clonotype: One end of the junction is discordant with germline, which a read error may explain. The chain uses TRBV4-3 and TRBJ1-4; D perhaps matches TRBD1 (5 bases). The CDR3 has 20 residues. The germline V gene encodes CDR1 LGHNA and CDR2 YSLEER. For the CDR3, the DNA is TGCGCCAGCAACCAAGATCCTCTGGAGAGGGGTCGTGCAACTAATGAAAAACTGTTTTTT. This sequence encodes CASNQDPLERGRATNEKLFF.

V gene TRBV2 combines with J gene TRBJ2-5; 12 bases fit TRBD1. The J segment lost 3 bases and the V segment lost 4 bases, leaving 12 bases of the junction unmatched. Looked up from germline, CDR1 is SNHLY and CDR2 is FYNNEI. This CDR3 is built from 18 residues. The CDR3 loop reads CASSGSRDRGLKEETQYF. CDR3 DNA: TGTGCCAGCAGTGGGTCCCGGGACAGGGGGCTAAAGGAAGAGACCCAGTACTTC.

This clonotype was seen just once. The V call is TRBV4-3, the J call TRBJ2-5; 9 nucleotides align to TRBD2. Germline V gene data show CDR1 as LGHNA and CDR2 as YSLEER. This CDR3 is built from 16 residues. V shed 0 bases, J shed 3 bases, and the junction held 5 bases outside the gene matches. The CDR3 is CASSQERAGGKETQYF. In DNA, the CDR3 is TGCGCCAGCAGCCAAGAACGGGCGGGAGGGAAAGAGACCCAGTACTTC.

This clonotype was observed a handful of times. V and J are TRBV29-1 and TRBJ2-7, with TRBD2 identical over 8 bases. CDR3 length: 11 amino acids. With 7 bases clipped from V and 4 bases from J, the junction kept 3 bases outside the gene matches. Germline CDR1 and CDR2: SQVTM and ANQGSEA. CDR3 region: CSAQRGYEQYF. DNA of the CDR3: TGCAGCGCCCAGCGGGGGTACGAGCAGTACTTC.

This chain links TRBV12-3 or TRBV12-4 with TRBJ2-7; no definite D call. With the DNA end fitting TRBJ2-5 better, the J assignment may be wrong. CDR3 size: 13 residues. The CDR3 DNA is TGTGCCAGCAGTTTTATGGGCGCGGAGACCCAGTACTTC. It encodes CASSFMGAETQYF.

Comments on this clonotype: Its ends do not fully match the called genes, so a read error is possible. This chain connects TRBV7-7 to TRBJ1-1; D possibly corresponds to TRBD1 (5 bases). The CDR3 loop spans 13 amino acids. The germline V gene encodes CDR1 SSHAT and CDR2 FNYEAQ (reference sequence). The DNA for the CDR3 is TGTGCTAGCAGTCGGGACTTCAACACTGAAGCTTTCTTT. As protein: CASSRDFNTEAFF.